Listed here are 8 T cell receptor beta chains from one sample, sequenced in a study of T cell repertoires in cytomegalovirus infection. These receptors have no identified antigens. A single record per CDR3 protein comes from TCRdb applying MiXCR to the reads. The sample has about 830,000 distinct CDR3 sequences; less than 35% are singletons. Sequenced here: cultured CD8+ T cells from PBMCs, sampled from culture after CMV antigen stimulation. The receptors originated from a human donor in good health (CMV status not recorded). Some clones in this sample may be carry-over from other donors' samples.

J is TRBJ1-2 and V is TRBV7-9, with D perhaps TRBD1 (6 bases). CDR3 length: 14 residues. V lost 5 bases and J lost 7, with 17 bases in between. CDR1 is SEHNR, CDR2 FQNEAQ, per germline (reference sequence). The CDR3 bases are TGTGCCAGCAGCCCGGGGGCCCCAGTCCGTGGCTACACCTTC. It encodes CASSPGAPVRGYTF.

This chain joins TRBV12-3 or TRBV12-4 and TRBJ2-3; D could derive from TRBD1 or TRBD2 (6 bases each). The germline V and J ends were trimmed by 5 bases and 7 bases, with 10 bases remaining between them. This CDR3 is built from 12 residues. The CDR3 DNA sequence: TGTGCCAGCAGTGGGGGGCGGTATACGCAGTATTTT. Translated, it gives CASSGGRYTQYF.

A single count supports this clonotype. The V gene is TRBV5-4, the J gene TRBJ1-2; TRBD1 agrees at 8 bases. Germline CDR1 is SGHNT and CDR2 is YYREEE (reference sequence). This CDR3 comprises 15 residues. Trimming took 0 bases from V and 2 from J; bases not matched to a gene: 3. The CDR3 DNA reads TGTGCCAGCAGCTTGGGGGGACAGGAGAACTATGGCTACACCTTC. Translating it yields CASSLGGQENYGYTF.

The gene calls are TRBV12-3 or TRBV12-4 and TRBJ1-5; no clear D gene. Trimming shortened V by 3 bases and J by 3 bases, and 9 bases separated the two germline ends. The CDR3 sequence is 14 residues long. CDR3 bases: TGTGCCAGCAGTTTCCAACGGGCCAATCAGCCCCAGCATTTT. Protein: CASSFQRANQPQHF.

This chain connects TRBV27 to TRBJ2-3; 7 bases match TRBD2. This CDR3 spans 15 amino acids. With 5 bases clipped from V and 1 base from J, the junction kept 6 bases outside the gene matches. Germline CDR1 and CDR2: MNHEY and SMNVEV (reference sequence). The CDR3 protein is CASSVSGFGTDTQYF. CDR3 sequence (DNA): TGTGCCAGCAGTGTTAGCGGGTTCGGCACAGATACGCAGTATTTT.

The chain joins TRBV5-1 to TRBJ1-1; tentative D call: TRBD1 (6 bases). Germline-derived CDR1 and CDR2 are SGHRS and YFSETQ. The germline V and J ends were trimmed by 5 bases and 1 base, with 12 bases remaining between them. The CDR3 spans 14 residues. The CDR3 DNA sequence: TGCGCCAGCAGTCCGGGACATCAGAACACTGAAGCTTTCTTT. Amino acid sequence: CASSPGHQNTEAFF.

A remark on this clonotype: This could be a read error, since a much larger clone is one nucleotide away. This chain uses TRBV7-2 with TRBJ2-7; D not certain. The length of the CDR3 is 12 residues. Trimming took 7 bases from V and 3 from J, leaving 10 bases between them. Germline values: CDR1 SGHTA, CDR2 FQGNSA. The CDR3 loop reads CASNLNVYEQYF. The CDR3 DNA reads TGTGCCAGCAACTTGAATGTCTACGAGCAGTACTTC.

This rearrangement joins TRBV12-5 to TRBJ1-1; 9 bases align to TRBD1. In germline, CDR1 is LGHNT, CDR2 FRNRAP. V trimming: 1 base; J trimming: 3 bases; junction bases outside the gene matches: 6. The CDR3 consists of 16 residues. The CDR3 reads CASGLALGQGYTEAFF. In DNA form, the CDR3 reads TGTGCTAGTGGTTTGGCCTTGGGACAGGGATACACTGAAGCTTTCTTT.